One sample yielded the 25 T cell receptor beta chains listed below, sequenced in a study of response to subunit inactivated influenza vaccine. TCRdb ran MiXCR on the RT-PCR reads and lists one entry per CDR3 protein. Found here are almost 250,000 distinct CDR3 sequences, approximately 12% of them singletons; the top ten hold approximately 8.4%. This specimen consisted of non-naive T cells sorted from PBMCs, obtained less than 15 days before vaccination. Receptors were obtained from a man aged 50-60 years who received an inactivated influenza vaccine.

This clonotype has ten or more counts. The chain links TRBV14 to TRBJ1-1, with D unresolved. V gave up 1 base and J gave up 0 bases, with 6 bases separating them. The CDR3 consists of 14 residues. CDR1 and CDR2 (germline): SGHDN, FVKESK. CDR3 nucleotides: TGTGCCAGCAGCCAAGGGAGAGTGAACACTGAAGCTTTCTTT. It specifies CASSQGRVNTEAFF.

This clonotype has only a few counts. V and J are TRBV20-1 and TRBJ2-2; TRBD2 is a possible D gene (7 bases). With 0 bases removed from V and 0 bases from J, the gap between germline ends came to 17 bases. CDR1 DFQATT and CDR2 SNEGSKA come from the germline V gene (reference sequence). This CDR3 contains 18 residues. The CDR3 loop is CSARDTGRRGPNTGELFF. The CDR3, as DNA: TGCAGTGCTAGAGATACTGGGCGGCGGGGGCCGAACACCGGGGAGCTGTTTTTT.

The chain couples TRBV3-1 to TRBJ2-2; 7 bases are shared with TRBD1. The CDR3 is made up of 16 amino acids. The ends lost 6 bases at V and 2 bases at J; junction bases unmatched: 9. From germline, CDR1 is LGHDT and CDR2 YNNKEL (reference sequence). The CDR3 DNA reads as TGTGCCAGCAGAGGCACAGGGGCCAGAAACACCGGGGAGCTGTTTTTT. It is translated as CASRGTGARNTGELFF.

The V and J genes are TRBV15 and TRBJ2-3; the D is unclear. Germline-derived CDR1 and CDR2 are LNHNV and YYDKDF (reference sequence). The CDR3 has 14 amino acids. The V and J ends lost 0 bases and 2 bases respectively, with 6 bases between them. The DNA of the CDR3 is TGTGCCACCAGCAGAGATTGGGACACAGATACGCAGTATTTT. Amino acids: CATSRDWDTDTQYF.

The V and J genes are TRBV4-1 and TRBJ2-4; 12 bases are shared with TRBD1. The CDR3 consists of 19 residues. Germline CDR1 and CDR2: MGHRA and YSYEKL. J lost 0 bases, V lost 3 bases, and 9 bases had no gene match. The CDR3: CASSQPGQGAASAKNIQYF. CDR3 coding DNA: TGCGCCAGCAGCCAGCCGGGACAGGGGGCCGCCTCAGCCAAAAACATTCAGTACTTC.

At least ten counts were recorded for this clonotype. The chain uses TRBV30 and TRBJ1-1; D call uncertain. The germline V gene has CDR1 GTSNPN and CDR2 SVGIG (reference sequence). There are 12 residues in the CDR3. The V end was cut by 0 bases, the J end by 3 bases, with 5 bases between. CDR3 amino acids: CAWSVGYTEAFF. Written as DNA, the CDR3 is TGTGCCTGGAGTGTGGGGTACACTGAAGCTTTCTTT.

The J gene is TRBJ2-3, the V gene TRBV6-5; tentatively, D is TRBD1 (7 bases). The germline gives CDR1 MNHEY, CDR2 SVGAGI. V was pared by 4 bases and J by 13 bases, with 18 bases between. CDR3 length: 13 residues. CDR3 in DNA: TGTGCCAGCAGTTCTCCAGGGGGGCGGTTGAAGTATTTT. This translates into CASSSPGGRLKYF.

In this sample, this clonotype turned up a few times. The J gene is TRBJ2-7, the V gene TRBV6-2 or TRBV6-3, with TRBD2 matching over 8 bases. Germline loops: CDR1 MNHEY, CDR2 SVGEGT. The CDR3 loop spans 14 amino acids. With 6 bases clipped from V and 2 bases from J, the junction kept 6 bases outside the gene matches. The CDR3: CASRTAGATYEQYF. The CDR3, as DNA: TGTGCCAGCAGGACAGCGGGGGCAACCTACGAGCAGTACTTC.

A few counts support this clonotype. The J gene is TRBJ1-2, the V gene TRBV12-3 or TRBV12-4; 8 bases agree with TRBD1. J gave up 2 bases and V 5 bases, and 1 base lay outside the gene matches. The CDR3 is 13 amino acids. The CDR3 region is CASSGDRNYGYTF. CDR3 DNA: TGTGCCAGCAGTGGGGACAGGAACTATGGCTACACCTTC.

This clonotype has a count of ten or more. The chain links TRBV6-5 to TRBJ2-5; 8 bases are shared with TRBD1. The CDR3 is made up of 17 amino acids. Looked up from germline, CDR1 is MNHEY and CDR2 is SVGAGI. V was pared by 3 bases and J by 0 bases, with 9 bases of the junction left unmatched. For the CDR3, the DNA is TGTGCCAGCAGTTATAGGTTCACAGGGGGGTACCAAGAGACCCAGTACTTC. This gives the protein CASSYRFTGGYQETQYF.

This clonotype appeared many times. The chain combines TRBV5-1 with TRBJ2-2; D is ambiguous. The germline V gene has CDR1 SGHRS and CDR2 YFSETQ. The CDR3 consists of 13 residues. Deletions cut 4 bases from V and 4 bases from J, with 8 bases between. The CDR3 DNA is TGCGCCAGCAGCCAGACCCTCACCGGGGAGCTGTTTTTT. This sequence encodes CASSQTLTGELFF.

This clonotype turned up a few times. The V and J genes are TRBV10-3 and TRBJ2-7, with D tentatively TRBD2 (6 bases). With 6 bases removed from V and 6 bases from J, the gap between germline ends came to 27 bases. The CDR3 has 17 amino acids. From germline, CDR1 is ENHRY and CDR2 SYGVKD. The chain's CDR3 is CAIREEVSGGAMGEQYF. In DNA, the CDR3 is TGTGCCATCAGGGAGGAGGTTAGCGGAGGGGCTATGGGCGAGCAGTACTTC.

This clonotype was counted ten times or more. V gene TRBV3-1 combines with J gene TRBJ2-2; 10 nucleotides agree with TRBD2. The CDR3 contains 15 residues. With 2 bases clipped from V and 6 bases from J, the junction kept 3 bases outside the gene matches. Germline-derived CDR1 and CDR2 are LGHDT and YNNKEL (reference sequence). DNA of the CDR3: TGTGCCAGCAGCCAAAGCGGGGGGGCTGCCGGGGAGCTGTTTTTT. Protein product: CASSQSGGAAGELFF. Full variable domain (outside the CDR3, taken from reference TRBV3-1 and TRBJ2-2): DTAVSQTPKYLVTQMGNDKSIKCEQNLGHDTMYWYKQDSKKFLKIMFSYNNKELIINETVPNRFSPKSPDKAHLNLHINSLELGDSAVYFCASSQSGGAAGELFFGEGSRLTVL.

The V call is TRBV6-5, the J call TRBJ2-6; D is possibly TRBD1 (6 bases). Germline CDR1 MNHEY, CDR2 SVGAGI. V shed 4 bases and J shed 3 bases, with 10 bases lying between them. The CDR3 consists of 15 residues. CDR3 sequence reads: CASSSGDGGANVLTF. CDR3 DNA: TGTGCCAGCAGTTCAGGGGATGGTGGGGCCAACGTCCTGACTTTC.

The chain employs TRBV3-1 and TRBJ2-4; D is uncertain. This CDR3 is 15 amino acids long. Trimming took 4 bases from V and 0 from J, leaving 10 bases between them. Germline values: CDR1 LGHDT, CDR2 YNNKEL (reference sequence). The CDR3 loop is CASSPRYLAKNIQYF. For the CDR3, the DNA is TGTGCCAGCAGCCCTCGGTATCTAGCCAAAAACATTCAGTACTTC.

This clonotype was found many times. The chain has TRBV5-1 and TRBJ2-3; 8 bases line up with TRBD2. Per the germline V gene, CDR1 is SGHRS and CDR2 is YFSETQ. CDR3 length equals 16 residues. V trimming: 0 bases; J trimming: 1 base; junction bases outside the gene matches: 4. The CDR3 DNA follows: TGCGCCAGCAGCTTGGGAAGCGGGAGAGGCACAGATACGCAGTATTTT. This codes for CASSLGSGRGTDTQYF.

CDR3 sequence: CASTFHQGGYTF. As DNA, the CDR3 is TGTGCCAGCACCTTCCACCAGGGGGGCTACACCTTC. The gene calls are TRBV6-2 or TRBV6-3 and TRBJ1-2, with D possibly being TRBD1 (6 bases). Trimming took off 7 bases at V and 8 bases at J, with 14 bases between the two ends. CDR3 length equals 12 residues. The V gene's germline CDR1 is MNHEY and CDR2 SVGEGT.

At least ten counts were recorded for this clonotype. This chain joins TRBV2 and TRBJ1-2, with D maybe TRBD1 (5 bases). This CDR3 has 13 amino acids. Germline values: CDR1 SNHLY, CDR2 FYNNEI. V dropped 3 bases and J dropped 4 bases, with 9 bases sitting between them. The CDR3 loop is CASSDGGGYGYTF. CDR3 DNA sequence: TGTGCCAGCAGTGATGGGGGGGGCTATGGCTACACCTTC.

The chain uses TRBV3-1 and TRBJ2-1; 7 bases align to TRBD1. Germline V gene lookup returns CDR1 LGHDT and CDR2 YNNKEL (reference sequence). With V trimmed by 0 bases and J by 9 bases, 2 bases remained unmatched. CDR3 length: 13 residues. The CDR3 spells CASSQDDRAEQFF. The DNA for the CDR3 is TGTGCCAGCAGCCAAGACGACAGGGCTGAGCAGTTCTTC.

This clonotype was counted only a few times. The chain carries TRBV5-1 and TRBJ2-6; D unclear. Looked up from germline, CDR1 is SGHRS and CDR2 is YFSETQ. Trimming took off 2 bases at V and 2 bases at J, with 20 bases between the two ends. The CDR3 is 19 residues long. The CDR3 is CASSLPRRTGSPGANVLTF. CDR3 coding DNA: TGCGCCAGCAGCTTACCCAGACGTACTGGCAGTCCTGGGGCCAACGTCCTGACTTTC.

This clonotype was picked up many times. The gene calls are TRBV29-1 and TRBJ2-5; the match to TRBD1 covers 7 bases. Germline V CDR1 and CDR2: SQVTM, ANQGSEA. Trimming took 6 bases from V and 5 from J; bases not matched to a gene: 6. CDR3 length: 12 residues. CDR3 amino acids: CSVGDSRETQYF. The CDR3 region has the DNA TGCAGCGTAGGGGACAGTAGGGAGACCCAGTACTTC.

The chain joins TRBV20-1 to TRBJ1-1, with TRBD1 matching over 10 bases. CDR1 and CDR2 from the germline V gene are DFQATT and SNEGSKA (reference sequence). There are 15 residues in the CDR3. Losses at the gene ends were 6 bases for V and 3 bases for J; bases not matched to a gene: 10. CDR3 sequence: CSAYSGTGEYTEAFF. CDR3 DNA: TGCAGTGCCTACTCCGGGACAGGGGAATACACTGAAGCTTTCTTT.

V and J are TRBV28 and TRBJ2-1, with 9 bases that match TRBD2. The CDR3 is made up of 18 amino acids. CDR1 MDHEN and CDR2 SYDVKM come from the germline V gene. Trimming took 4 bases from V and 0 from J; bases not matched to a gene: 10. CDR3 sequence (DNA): TGTGCCAGCAGTTCCCCCCGTAGCGGGAGTGGCTCCTACAATGAGCAGTTCTTC. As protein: CASSSPRSGSGSYNEQFF.

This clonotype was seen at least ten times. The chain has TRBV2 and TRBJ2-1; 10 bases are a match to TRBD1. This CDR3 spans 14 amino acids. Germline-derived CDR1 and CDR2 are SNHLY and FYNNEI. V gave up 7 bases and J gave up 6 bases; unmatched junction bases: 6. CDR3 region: CASKGQGFLNEQFF. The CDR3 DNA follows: TGTGCCAGCAAGGGACAGGGGTTTCTCAATGAGCAGTTCTTC.

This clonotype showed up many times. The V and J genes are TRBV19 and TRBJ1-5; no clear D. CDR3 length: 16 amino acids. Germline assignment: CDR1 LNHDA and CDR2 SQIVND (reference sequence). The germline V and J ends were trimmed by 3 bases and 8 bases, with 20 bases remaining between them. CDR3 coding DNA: TGTGCCAGTAGTATGATCCCGGACGCCCGGATGGAGCCCCAGCATTTT. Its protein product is CASSMIPDARMEPQHF.